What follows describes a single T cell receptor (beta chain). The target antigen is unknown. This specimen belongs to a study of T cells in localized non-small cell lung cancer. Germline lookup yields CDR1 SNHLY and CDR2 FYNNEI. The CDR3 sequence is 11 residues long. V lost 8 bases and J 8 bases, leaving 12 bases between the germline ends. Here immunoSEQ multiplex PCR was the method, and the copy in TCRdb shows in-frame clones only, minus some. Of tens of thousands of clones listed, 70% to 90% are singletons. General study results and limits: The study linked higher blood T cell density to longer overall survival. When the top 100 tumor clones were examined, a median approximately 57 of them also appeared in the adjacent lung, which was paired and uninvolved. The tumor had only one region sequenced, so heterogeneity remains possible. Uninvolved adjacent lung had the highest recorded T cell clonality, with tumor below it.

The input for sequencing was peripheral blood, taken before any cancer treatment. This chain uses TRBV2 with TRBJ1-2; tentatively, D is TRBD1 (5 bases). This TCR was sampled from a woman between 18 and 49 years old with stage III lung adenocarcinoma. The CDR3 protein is CASGGGSGYTF. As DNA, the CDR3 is TGTGCCAGCGGGGGGGGTAGCGGCTACACCTTC.